The 21 T cell receptor beta chains below come from one sample, sequenced in a study of CD8 T cells in ankylosing spondylitis. TCRdb recomputed calls from the 5' RACE reads with MiXCR, one row per CDR3 protein. The sample gives 25,000 to 40,000 distinct CDR3 sequences, roughly 7.2% of which show up once; 10% is in the top ten. The sample comprised blood, either unsorted or a sorted T cell fraction (not recorded which). Receptors were obtained from a male donor with ankylosing spondylitis or in good health (not recorded which).

This clonotype was recorded a few times. The rearrangement links TRBV24-1 to TRBJ2-1; maybe TRBD2 (5 bases). The CDR3 has 12 residues. Per the germline V gene, CDR1 is KGHDR and CDR2 is SFDVKD. The V and J ends lost 12 bases and 3 bases respectively, with 11 bases between them. The CDR3 DNA sequence: TGTGCCTCCGGAGCGGTCTACAATGAGCAGTTCTTC. Encoded protein: CASGAVYNEQFF.

This clonotype appeared many times. The rearrangement joins TRBV11-2 to TRBJ2-1, with a tentative D call TRBD2 (5 bases). CDR1 SGHAT and CDR2 FQNNGV come from the germline V gene. The V gene lost 2 bases and the J gene lost 4 bases, with 12 bases spanning the gap. The CDR3 consists of 15 residues. CDR3: CASSLSGLAYNEQFF. The CDR3 DNA reads as TGTGCCAGCAGCTTATCAGGACTCGCGTACAATGAGCAGTTCTTC.

Comments on this clonotype: This could be a read error, since a much larger clone is one nucleotide away. The gene calls are TRBV12-3 or TRBV12-4 and TRBJ2-3; the match to TRBD2 covers 11 bases. V lost 8 bases, J lost 0 bases, and 13 bases stayed unmatched. CDR3 length: 18 residues. CDR3: CASCQSGTSGRSTDTQYF. DNA of the CDR3: TGTGCCAGCTGTCAATCCGGGACTAGCGGTAGAAGCACAGATACGCAGTATTTT.

In this sample, this clonotype turned up a few times. The rearrangement uses TRBV21-1 and TRBJ1-4. TRBV21-1 counts as a pseudogene. This CDR3 comprises 12 residues. CDR3 residues: CATMDWREKLFF. CDR3 DNA: TGTGCCACCATGGACTGGCGTGAAAAACTGTTTTTT.

This clonotype was picked up many times. The V call is TRBV20-1, the J call TRBJ2-3, with 8 bases that match TRBD2. CDR3 length: 15 amino acids. Germline V gene data show CDR1 as DFQATT and CDR2 as SNEGSKA (reference sequence). The V segment lost 0 bases and the J segment 13 bases; nucleotides outside the gene matches: 15. CDR3 sequence (DNA): TGCAGTGCTAGAGATCCAGCGGGAGTTGACCGGGGAGAGTATTTT. Translated: CSARDPAGVDRGEYF.

This clonotype showed up many times. The genes are TRBV10-3 and TRBJ1-6; D call uncertain. The germline V gene encodes CDR1 ENHRY and CDR2 SYGVKD. V was clipped by 5 bases and J by 7 bases, with 6 bases between them. The CDR3 has 12 residues. CDR3 sequence reads: CAISSPNSPLHF. The CDR3 bases are TGTGCCATCAGTTCCCCGAATTCACCCCTCCACTTT.

This clonotype was seen a few times. This CDR3 is CSAATSGSTSEQYF. The CDR3 coding sequence is TGCAGTGCTGCCACTAGCGGGTCTACGAGTGAGCAGTACTTC. The chain is built from TRBV20-1 and TRBJ2-7, with 9 bases matching TRBD2. CDR1 is DFQATT and CDR2 is SNEGSKA in the germline V gene (reference sequence). CDR3 length equals 14 residues. The V and J ends lost 5 bases and 7 bases, in that order; junction bases with no gene match: 12.

This clonotype was counted ten times or more. The chain is built from TRBV27 and TRBJ2-2; 8 bases align to TRBD1. With V trimmed by 5 bases and J by 8 bases, 7 bases remained unmatched. There are 14 residues in the CDR3. The germline CDR1 and CDR2 sequences are MNHEY and SMNVEV (reference sequence). The CDR3: CASSVTGVRGELFF. The DNA of the CDR3 is TGTGCCAGCAGTGTGACAGGGGTGAGAGGGGAGCTGTTTTTT.

This clonotype appeared many times. The gene calls are TRBV20-1 and TRBJ2-1; 7 positions match TRBD2. V trimming: 3 bases; J trimming: 10 bases; junction bases outside the gene matches: 6. Germline V gene sequence: CDR1 DFQATT, CDR2 SNEGSKA (reference sequence). The length of the CDR3 is 12 residues. The CDR3 sequence is CSARGGTIEQFF. CDR3 nucleotide sequence: TGCAGTGCTAGGGGAGGGACTATAGAGCAGTTCTTC.

Relative to its sample, this clonotype is medium-sized. The J gene is TRBJ2-1, the V gene TRBV5-1, with 11 bases identical to TRBD2. The junction had 4 bases not matched to a gene; V was cut back by 0 bases and J by 5 bases. Germline values: CDR1 SGHRS, CDR2 YFSETQ. The CDR3 runs to 16 residues. The CDR3 DNA reads TGCGCCAGCAGCTTGGAAGCTAGCGGGAGGAACAATGAGCAGTTCTTC. Its protein product is CASSLEASGRNNEQFF.

This clonotype was detected ten times or more. The chain recombines TRBV2 with TRBJ2-7; TRBD2 is a possible D gene (6 bases). The CDR3 runs to 12 residues. CDR1 and CDR2 (germline): SNHLY, FYNNEI. Between the trimmed V and J ends, which lost 8 bases and 7 bases, there was a span of 15 bases. This CDR3 is CASGGGPWEQYF. CDR3 nucleotides: TGTGCCAGCGGAGGAGGGCCCTGGGAGCAGTACTTC.

This clonotype was found many times. The genes are TRBV12-3 or TRBV12-4 and TRBJ1-1, with a possible D match to TRBD1 (5 bases). Trimming removed 2 bases at V and 7 bases at J, with 14 bases between. There are 14 residues in the CDR3. DNA for the CDR3: TGTGCCAGCAGTTTATCCCGGGGGTTAGGTGAAGCTTTCTTT. Protein: CASSLSRGLGEAFF.

This clonotype was recorded many times. V usage is TRBV12-3 or TRBV12-4 and J usage is TRBJ1-1; D is uncertain. V lost 3 bases, J lost 5 bases, and 7 bases lay in between. The CDR3 loop spans 12 amino acids. CDR3 nucleotides: TGTGCCAGCAGTTTCGGGGATACTGAAGCTTTCTTT. Its translation is CASSFGDTEAFF.

This clonotype was detected a few times. The chain uses TRBV5-6 and TRBJ2-5; 7 bases agree with TRBD2. The V segment lost 8 bases and the J segment 7 bases; nucleotides outside the gene matches: 17. Germline-derived CDR1 and CDR2 are SGHDT and YYEEEE. There are 15 residues in the CDR3. The CDR3 is CASRGDAGGLGTQYF. The DNA for the CDR3 is TGTGCCAGTCGCGGGGATGCAGGTGGACTAGGGACCCAGTACTTC.

This clonotype was counted at least ten times. The CDR3 DNA reads as TGTGCCAGCAGTTGGGCAGGGGGGAATGAAAAACTGTTTTTT. As protein: CASSWAGGNEKLFF. The V gene is TRBV6-5, the J gene TRBJ1-4, with 7 bases identical to TRBD1. The CDR3 runs to 14 residues. V was clipped by 4 bases and J by 5 bases; unmatched bases: 4. The V gene's germline CDR1 is MNHEY and CDR2 SVGAGI.

The rearrangement uses TRBV19 and TRBJ2-7; 8 nucleotides agree with TRBD2. There are 14 residues in the CDR3. Losses at the gene ends were 6 bases for V and 6 bases for J; bases not matched to a gene: 10. Germline lookup yields CDR1 LNHDA and CDR2 SQIVND (reference sequence). The CDR3 reads CASRGGVAGSEQYF. Here the CDR3 DNA reads TGTGCCAGTAGGGGGGGAGTAGCGGGATCCGAGCAGTACTTC.

This clonotype has a count of ten or more. The chain couples TRBV20-1 to TRBJ2-3; D call uncertain. CDR1 is DFQATT and CDR2 is SNEGSKA in the germline V gene (reference sequence). V was pared by 6 bases and J by 4 bases, with 5 bases between. CDR3 length: 10 residues. CDR3 nucleotide sequence: TGCAGTGCCGGCCCAGATACGCAGTATTTT. Translation gives CSAGPDTQYF.

At least ten counts were recorded for this clonotype. The V gene is TRBV24-1, the J gene TRBJ2-5, with TRBD1 identical over 8 bases. This CDR3 has 15 amino acids. The V gene end was trimmed by 5 bases and the J gene end by 5 bases; junction bases not matched to a gene: 9. Germline values: CDR1 KGHDR, CDR2 SFDVKD. The CDR3 DNA reads TGTGCCACCAGTGCCGTGACAGGGGCCGGGGAGACCCAGTACTTC. Protein sequence: CATSAVTGAGETQYF.

This clonotype was found many times. The chain couples TRBV20-1 to TRBJ2-3; 8 bases map to TRBD2. The germline V gene encodes CDR1 DFQATT and CDR2 SNEGSKA (reference sequence). The CDR3 contains 14 residues. Germline trimming cut 2 bases from V and 4 bases from J; bases unmatched to any gene: 5. CDR3 protein: CSARLAGRSDTQYF. For the CDR3, the DNA is TGCAGTGCTAGATTAGCGGGAAGATCAGATACGCAGTATTTT.

Ten or more counts support this clonotype. The V and J genes are TRBV20-1 and TRBJ2-6, with 7 nucleotides matching TRBD1. The V gene end was trimmed by 0 bases and the J gene end by 0 bases; junction bases not matched to a gene: 20. The CDR3 is 22 residues long. Germline-derived CDR1 and CDR2 are DFQATT and SNEGSKA (reference sequence). CDR3 sequence (DNA): TGCAGTGCTAGAGATATTGGCGCACGCAGGACAGGTGGTCGCTCTGGGGCCAACGTCCTGACTTTC. Amino acids: CSARDIGARRTGGRSGANVLTF.

This clonotype is labeled as medium-sized. CDR3 sequence reads: CASRRGRGQSSYNEQFF. DNA of the CDR3: TGTGCCAGCAGGAGGGGGCGGGGCCAGAGCTCCTACAATGAGCAGTTCTTC. V and J are TRBV25-1 and TRBJ2-1, with D possibly TRBD1 on 7 matching bases. CDR3 length equals 17 residues. CDR1 is MGHDK, CDR2 SYGVNS, per germline. V was shortened by 6 bases and J by 0 bases, with 18 bases between the two germline ends.